Listed below are T cell receptor beta chains from one sample, sequenced in a study of regulatory T cells in long-lasting Graves disease. TCRdb re-analysed the multiplex PCR reads in MiXCR, keeping a single row per CDR3 protein. The table shows 400,000 to 500,000 distinct CDR3 sequences, with under 25% occurring only once. This specimen was peripheral blood mononuclear cells (PBMCs), taken when the disease was refractory, from a patient treated with antithyroid drugs. The receptors stem from a female donor with Graves disease. The CDR3 runs from the conserved cysteine through the conserved F or W. D genes are given only for firm matches. A row's size may be missing; if present it is once, few, many or a size class.

clone size	V gene	J gene	D gene	CDR3 DNA	CDR3 protein
-	TRBV6-2/TRBV6-3	TRBJ2-1	-	TGTGCCAGCAGTGAAGCCTTCCCCTCCTACACTGAGCAGTTCTTC	CASSEAFPSYTEQFF
-	TRBV20-1	TRBJ2-7	TRBD2	TGCAGTGCTAGGGGACCTAGCGGGTTCTACGAGCAGTACTTC	CSARGPSGFYEQYF
-	TRBV3-1	TRBJ2-2	TRBD2	TGTGCCAGCAGCCAATCCGGGGGGGTCACCGGGGAGCTGTTTTTT	CASSQSGGVTGELFF
many	TRBV6-2/TRBV6-3	TRBJ1-2	-	TGTGCCAGCAGTTACTCGGACGGGGGCAACTATGGCTACACCTTC	CASSYSDGGNYGYTF
few	TRBV5-1	TRBJ2-2	TRBD1	TGCGCCTCAACCCCCGGGACAGCCACCACCGGGGAGCTGTTTTTT	CASTPGTATTGELFF
-	TRBV29-1	TRBJ2-7	-	TGCAGCGTTAGGGCAGGTTCCTACGAGCAGTACTTC	CSVRAGSYEQYF
few	TRBV18	TRBJ1-1	TRBD1	TGTGCCAGCTCACTCGGACAGGGTTCAATAACTGAAGCTTTCTTT	CASSLGQGSITEAFF
-	TRBV20-1	TRBJ2-2	TRBD2	TGCAGTGCTAGAAAGCGGGAGGGTTCCGGGGAGCTGTTTTTT	CSARKREGSGELFF
few	TRBV9	TRBJ2-7	TRBD2	TGTGCCAGCAGCCCCCAGTTAGCGGGTGAGCAGTACTTC	CASSPQLAGEQYF
few	TRBV20-1	TRBJ1-1	-	TGCAGTACTTACAGGGATGGTCACACTGAAGCTTTCTTT	CSTYRDGHTEAFF
few	TRBV7-9	TRBJ1-2	-	TGTGCCAGCAGCTTAGGGGGCCAGGGTCAGATCTACACCTTC	CASSLGGQGQIYTF
many	TRBV2	TRBJ2-5	-	TGTGCCAGCAGGACAGCATACCAAGAGACCCAGTACTTC	CASRTAYQETQYF
many	TRBV7-2	TRBJ2-7	-	TGTGCCAGCAGCTTGGAAGGGGGTGGGCACTACGAGCAGTACTTC	CASSLEGGGHYEQYF
-	TRBV10-3	TRBJ2-3	-	TGTGCCATCGGGGGAGCGATAGATACGCAGTATTTT	CAIGGAIDTQYF
many	TRBV2	TRBJ2-5	-	TGTGCCAGCAGGGACTCCTCCGAGGTTGAGACCCAGTACTTC	CASRDSSEVETQYF
many	TRBV6-1	TRBJ2-5	-	TGTGCCAGCAGTAGACAGGACCAAGAGACCCAGTACTTC	CASSRQDQETQYF
-	TRBV27	TRBJ2-1	-	TGTGCCAGCAGTTCTGTCCTCGAGGCCTACAATGAGCAGTTCTTC	CASSSVLEAYNEQFF